The next 21 T cell receptor beta chains were all read from a single sample in a study of blood T cell repertoires in COVID-19 (dated by TCRdb to the early 2020s). Library generation was performed with the immunoSEQ multiplex PCR assay. This is the immuneACCESS table as TCRdb keeps it, with only in-frame sequences that have V and J called. A part of the clones is gone; compared with another copy, unresolved V genes explain less than half, and the rest is unexplained. In all, the sample holds fewer than 250,000 clones, and approximately 85% of those were seen once. The top ten hold approximately 8% of the sample. Sequenced: peripheral blood. The origin of the receptors is a woman aged 50 to 65 with active or convalescent COVID-19.

This chain uses TRBV7-9 with TRBJ2-6, with 8 bases identical to TRBD1. Germline CDR1 and CDR2: SEHNR and FQNEAQ (reference sequence). Germline trimming cut 6 bases from V and 2 bases from J; bases unmatched to any gene: 9. The CDR3 spans 17 residues. CDR3 amino acids: CASSRPDRVAGANVLTF. The DNA of the CDR3 is TGTGCCAGCAGTCGCCCGGACAGGGTAGCTGGGGCCAACGTCCTGACTTTC.

This chain joins TRBV12-2 and TRBJ1-5; the tabulated D call, TRBD1, remains unverified against the DNA. TRBV12-2 is marked as a pseudogene. The CDR3 is 17 amino acids. The CDR3 sequence is CASRLESVCRVNQPQHF. The CDR3 nucleotides are TGTGCAAGTCGCTTAGAAAGTGTATGCAGGGTCAATCAGCCCCAGCATTTT.

The rearrangement uses TRBV18 and TRBJ1-6; 8 bases match TRBD1. V lost 3 bases to trimming and J lost 10 bases; unmatched junction nucleotides: 5. Germline V gene data show CDR1 as KGHSH and CDR2 as LQKENI. The CDR3 spans 14 residues. CDR3 region: CASSPDRVASPLHF. DNA for the CDR3: TGTGCCAGCTCACCGGACAGGGTGGCATCACCCCTCCACTTT.

The rearrangement joins TRBV14 to TRBJ2-6; D is perhaps TRBD1 (5 bases). Trimming shortened V by 3 bases and J by 3 bases, and 9 bases separated the two germline ends. This CDR3 has 15 residues. The germline CDR1 and CDR2 sequences are SGHDN and FVKESK. The CDR3 coding sequence is TGTGCCAGCAGCCAGATGGGGCTTGGGGCCAACGTCCTGACTTTC. Its translation is CASSQMGLGANVLTF.

The V gene is TRBV6-5, the J gene TRBJ1-1, with D unclear. With 2 bases removed from V and 6 bases from J, the gap between germline ends came to 4 bases. This CDR3 spans 11 amino acids. From germline, CDR1 is MNHEY and CDR2 SVGAGI. Written as DNA, the CDR3 is TGTGCCAGCAGTTACCTAGCTGAAGCTTTCTTT. Protein: CASSYLAEAFF.

This chain uses TRBV7-9 with TRBJ2-5; 7 bases match TRBD2. J lost 4 bases, V lost 5 bases, and 19 bases had no gene match. The CDR3 covers 18 residues. Germline V CDR1 and CDR2: SEHNR, FQNEAQ (reference sequence). The CDR3 is CASSPSDGGNKSPETQYF. The CDR3 DNA reads TGTGCCAGCAGCCCTTCGGACGGGGGGAACAAGTCCCCAGAGACCCAGTACTTC.

The chain links TRBV18 to TRBJ2-3; the match to TRBD1 covers 10 bases. With 3 bases clipped from V and 3 bases from J, the junction kept 9 bases outside the gene matches. Germline V gives CDR1 KGHSH, CDR2 LQKENI. CDR3 size: 17 residues. In DNA form, the CDR3 reads TGTGCCAGCTCACCGCTTCCGGGACAGGGGAGGACAGATACGCAGTATTTT. As protein: CASSPLPGQGRTDTQYF. The full variable domain, completed using reference TRBV18 and TRBJ2-3, is NAGVMQNPRHLVRRRGQEARLRCSPMKGHSHVYWYRQLPEEGLKFMVYLQKENIIDESGMPKERFSAEFPKEGPSILRIQQVVRGDSAAYFCASSPLPGQGRTDTQYFGPGTRLTVL.

This clone was seen many times. Other nucleotide sequences in the sample specify the same CDR3. The CDR3: CASSFGGTGELFF. As DNA, the CDR3 is TGTGCCAGCAGTTTCGGAGGGACCGGGGAGCTGTTTTTT. The chain recombines TRBV12-3 or TRBV12-4 with TRBJ2-2; D might be TRBD2 (6 bases). V lost 3 bases, J lost 5 bases, and 7 bases lay in between. This CDR3 is 13 amino acids long.

The genes are TRBV5-1 and TRBJ2-7, with TRBD1 matching over 8 bases. CDR1 SGHRS and CDR2 YFSETQ come from the germline V gene. V was clipped by 6 bases and J by 0 bases; unmatched bases: 8. This CDR3 has 15 amino acids. The CDR3 DNA is TGCGCCAGCACCCCGGACAGGGATCCCTCCTACGAGCAGTACGTC. Amino acids: CASTPDRDPSYEQYV.

This sequence joins TRBV5-1 and TRBJ1-2; D is uncertain. V shed 4 bases and J shed 1 base, with 11 bases lying between them. The CDR3 is made up of 14 amino acids. Germline V gene lookup returns CDR1 SGHRS and CDR2 YFSETQ. CDR3 in DNA: TGCGCCAGCAGCCCTACTATATTTAACTATGGCTACACCTTC. Amino acid sequence: CASSPTIFNYGYTF.

The chain uses TRBV6-5 and TRBJ1-1; no firm D call. The germline CDR1 and CDR2 sequences are MNHEY and SVGAGI. With 5 bases removed from V and 2 bases from J, the gap between germline ends came to 9 bases. This CDR3 is 13 amino acids long. CDR3 residues: CASSPGHNTEAFF. The CDR3 nucleotides read TGTGCCAGCAGTCCAGGCCATAACACTGAAGCTTTCTTT.

In its sample, this clone was seen once. The gene calls are TRBV28 and TRBJ2-7, with TRBD2 matching over 8 bases. Germline CDR1 and CDR2: MDHEN and SYDVKM. CDR3 length: 17 residues. The V gene end was trimmed by 1 base and the J gene end by 5 bases; junction bases not matched to a gene: 13. CDR3 residues: CASSLLGEAGGSHEQYF. The CDR3 DNA follows: TGTGCCAGCAGTTTATTGGGGGAGGCGGGAGGTAGCCACGAGCAGTACTTC. Based on the CDR3 plus reference TRBV28 and TRBJ2-7, the full variable domain is DVKVTQSSRYLVKRTGEKVFLECVQDMDHENMFWYRQDPGLGLRLIYFSYDVKMKEKGDIPEGYSVSREKKERFSLILESASTNQTSMYLCASSLLGEAGGSHEQYFGPGTRLTVT.

CDR3 DNA sequence: TGTGCCAGCAGTTACGGAGAGGGAGGGGGCTATGGCTACACCTTC. Translating gives CASSYGEGGGYGYTF. The chain joins TRBV6-6 to TRBJ1-2; a possible D gene is TRBD1 (6 bases). Germline CDR1 is MNHNY and CDR2 is SVGAGI (reference sequence). The length of the CDR3 is 15 residues. V was pared by 2 bases and J by 4 bases, with 14 bases between.

V usage is TRBV2 and J usage is TRBJ2-1; the D is unclear. Trimming removed 4 bases from V and 5 bases from J, with 3 bases in between. Germline CDR1 is SNHLY and CDR2 is FYNNEI. This CDR3 spans 11 amino acids. The CDR3 sequence is CASSGHNEQFF. The DNA of the CDR3 is TGTGCCAGCAGTGGGCACAATGAGCAGTTCTTC.

The DNA of the CDR3 is TGCGCCAGCAGTCCAGCCCGGGGGTCGAATGAAAAACTGTTTTTT. Translating gives CASSPARGSNEKLFF. This chain connects TRBV5-1 to TRBJ1-4; D is possibly TRBD1 (5 bases). CDR3 length: 15 residues. Germline V gene data show CDR1 as SGHRS and CDR2 as YFSETQ. V lost 5 bases to trimming and J lost 5 bases, with 16 bases between them. Drawing the rest from reference TRBV5-1 and TRBJ1-4, the complete variable domain is KAGVTQTPRYLIKTRGQQVTLSCSPISGHRSVSWYQQTPGQGLQFLFEYFSETQRNKGNFPGRFSGRQFSNSRSEMNVSTLELGDSALYLCASSPARGSNEKLFFGSGTQLSVL.

The chain has TRBV5-1 and TRBJ1-6; 7 bases agree with TRBD1. CDR1 is SGHRS and CDR2 is YFSETQ in the germline V gene. Unmatched junction bases numbered 2, after V lost 7 bases and J lost 7 bases. The CDR3 loop spans 12 amino acids. CDR3 nucleotide sequence: TGCGCCAGCCGGGACAGCAATTCACCCCTCCACTTT. Translating gives CASRDSNSPLHF.

V is TRBV28 and J is TRBJ1-2; 7 bases align to TRBD1. Germline V gene sequence: CDR1 MDHEN, CDR2 SYDVKM. The trim removed 6 bases at V and 8 bases at J, leaving 15 bases unmatched. The CDR3 length is 15 residues. This chain's CDR3 is CASRPGGPLLGGYTF. CDR3 sequence (DNA): TGTGCCAGCAGGCCAGGGGGACCACTGCTCGGGGGCTACACCTTC.

The chain links TRBV5-1 to TRBJ1-1, with D maybe TRBD1 (6 bases). The V gene lost 5 bases and the J gene lost 1 base, with 12 bases spanning the gap. Germline V gene lookup returns CDR1 SGHRS and CDR2 YFSETQ. CDR3 length: 14 amino acids. CDR3 sequence (DNA): TGCGCCAGCAGTTCCAGAGGGGGGAACACTGAAGCTTTCTTT. This translates into CASSSRGGNTEAFF.

The chain joins TRBV7-2 to TRBJ1-6; D is unresolved. The CDR3 loop spans 12 amino acids. Between the trimmed V and J ends, which lost 3 bases and 7 bases, there was a span of 4 bases. The germline V gene encodes CDR1 SGHTA and CDR2 FQGNSA. CDR3 sequence (DNA): TGTGCCAGCAGCTTGGGCAATTCACCCCTCCACTTT. Translated: CASSLGNSPLHF.

This chain uses TRBV11-2 with TRBJ2-1, with 9 positions matching TRBD2. This CDR3 is 15 amino acids long. Germline CDR1 and CDR2: SGHAT and FQNNGV. With V trimmed by 1 base and J by 4 bases, 2 bases remained unmatched. The CDR3 bases are TGTGCCAGCAGCTTAGTGGCGGGAGGGTACAATGAGCAGTTCTTC. Residues: CASSLVAGGYNEQFF.

The chain joins TRBV15 to TRBJ1-2; D not resolved. This CDR3 spans 15 amino acids. V lost 0 bases and J lost 5, with 13 bases in between. Germline V gives CDR1 LNHNV, CDR2 YYDKDF (reference sequence). The CDR3 region has the DNA TGTGCCACCAGCAGAGATGAGGGCCTGGGGTATGGCTACACCTTC. This gives the protein CATSRDEGLGYGYTF. Based on the CDR3 plus reference TRBV15 and TRBJ1-2, the full variable domain is DAMVIQNPRYQVTQFGKPVTLSCSQTLNHNVMYWYQQKSSQAPKLLFHYYDKDFNNEADTPDNFQSRRPNTSFCFLDIRSPGLGDTAMYLCATSRDEGLGYGYTFGSGTRLTVV.